The sample holds many counts of the clone carrying this T cell receptor beta chain. The antigen remains undetermined. 5'RACE primed from the constant segment yielded TCR alpha and TCR beta cDNA libraries bearing sample barcodes and UMIs. TCRdb independently ran MiXCR on the 5' RACE reads; one entry per CDR3 protein. The top ten hold approximately 41% of the sample, which has fewer than 90,000 distinct CDR3 sequences, around 13% seen once. The data derive from a study of T-cell memory formation after mild COVID-19. Germline V gene lookup returns CDR1 LGHNA and CDR2 YSLEER. The CDR3 covers 17 residues. Trimming removed 0 bases at V and 3 bases at J, with 15 bases between. Whole-study results and caveats: Day 15 to 85 contractors were CD4/CD8 balanced; later expanders leaned CD4+.

The specimen was PBMCs or a T cell subset sorted from them (not recorded which). The sequence was obtained from a man between 18 and 35 years old who had mild COVID-19 (a few samples of this study predate the infection). Cell type and time point are not known. The chain uses TRBV4-3 and TRBJ2-1; the D gene is possibly TRBD1 (6 bases). The CDR3 nucleotides are TGCGCCAGCAGCCAAGATTCTCAGGGGAGTAACTACAATGAGCAGTTCTTC. This codes for CASSQDSQGSNYNEQFF.